Listed here are 23 T cell receptor beta chains from one sample, sequenced in a study of blood T cell repertoires in COVID-19. Only in-frame clones appear in the TCRdb table, and some are missing; sequencing was by immunoSEQ multiplex PCR. Counted here are around 250,000 clones, about nine tenths occurring once; the ten biggest clones make up approximately 6.2%. Sample: peripheral blood. These receptors were collected from a man between 60 and 75 years old with acute or convalescent COVID-19.

The chain combines TRBV7-6 with TRBJ2-5; the D gene is possibly TRBD2 (6 bases). Deletions cut 2 bases from V and 5 bases from J, with 12 bases between. The CDR3 contains 14 residues. Germline V gives CDR1 SGHVS, CDR2 FNYEAQ. For the CDR3, the DNA is TGTGCCAGCAGCTTAAGTGCTAGCGATGAGACCCAGTACTTC. Protein sequence: CASSLSASDETQYF.

This chain uses TRBV15 with TRBJ1-2, with unresolved D. This CDR3 contains 15 residues. The germline gives CDR1 LNHNV, CDR2 YYDKDF (reference sequence). The germline V and J ends were trimmed by 0 bases and 4 bases, with 12 bases remaining between them. CDR3 in amino acids: CATSREAAGPYGYTF. DNA of the CDR3: TGTGCCACCAGCAGAGAGGCGGCCGGTCCCTATGGCTACACCTTC.

The V and J genes are TRBV29-1 and TRBJ2-5, with no clear D. Germline lookup yields CDR1 SQVTM and CDR2 ANQGSEA. Deletions cut 3 bases from V and 5 bases from J, with 4 bases between. This CDR3 contains 10 residues. The CDR3 nucleotides read TGCAGCGTTGATGCGGAGACCCAGTACTTC. Protein sequence: CSVDAETQYF. The complete variable domain, with remaining parts taken from reference TRBV29-1 and TRBJ2-5, reads SAVISQKPSRDICQRGTSLTIQCQVDSQVTMMFWYRQQPGQSLTLIATANQGSEATYESGFVIDKFPISRPNLTFSTLTVSNMSPEDSSIYLCSVDAETQYFGPGTRLLVL.

J is TRBJ2-1 and V is TRBV27; D possibly corresponds to TRBD1 (6 bases). Germline-derived CDR1 and CDR2 are MNHEY and SMNVEV (reference sequence). V lost 0 bases and J 0 bases, leaving 18 bases between the germline ends. The CDR3 is made up of 19 amino acids. CDR3 region: CASSLSGPDRPFSYNEQFF. In nucleotides, the CDR3 is TGTGCCAGCAGTTTATCGGGCCCAGACAGGCCCTTCTCCTACAATGAGCAGTTCTTC.

The rearrangement links TRBV7-2 to TRBJ2-6; D gene uncertain. The germline gives CDR1 SGHTA, CDR2 FQGNSA. Trimming stripped 3 bases from V and 3 bases from J, with 6 bases between. The CDR3 is 14 amino acids. CDR3 region: CASSFNSGANVLTF. The CDR3 DNA reads TGTGCCAGCAGCTTTAATAGTGGGGCCAACGTCCTGACTTTC.

The genes are TRBV5-8 and TRBJ2-5; 7 bases are a match to TRBD1. The germline CDR1 and CDR2 sequences are SGHTS and YDEGEE. The J segment lost 2 bases and the V segment lost 4 bases, leaving 11 bases of the junction unmatched. The CDR3 is 16 amino acids. This CDR3 reads CASSPKGAGPQETQYF. The CDR3 coding sequence is TGTGCCAGCAGCCCCAAGGGGGCAGGGCCACAAGAGACCCAGTACTTC.

This chain connects TRBV19 to TRBJ1-1, with D possibly being TRBD1 (5 bases). CDR1 LNHDA and CDR2 SQIVND come from the germline V gene (reference sequence). The CDR3 length is 14 residues. The V end lost 3 bases, the J end lost 4 bases, and 12 bases lay between the germline ends. CDR3 protein: CASSIQAGGTEAFF. The CDR3 region has the DNA TGTGCCAGTAGTATTCAGGCGGGGGGCACTGAAGCTTTCTTT.

The chain combines TRBV11-3 with TRBJ1-2, with D tentatively TRBD1 (5 bases). V was clipped by 1 base and J by 0 bases, with 12 bases between them. The CDR3 contains 16 residues. The germline V gene encodes CDR1 SGHNT and CDR2 YENEEA. The DNA for the CDR3 is TGTGCCAGCAGCTTAGGAGTGACAGCGCCTAACTATGGCTACACCTTC. Its protein is CASSLGVTAPNYGYTF.

This rearrangement joins TRBV30 to TRBJ2-3; TRBD2 matches at 16 bases. The germline V gene has CDR1 GTSNPN and CDR2 SVGIG (reference sequence). V shed 0 bases and J 5 bases; nucleotides not matched to a gene: 11. This CDR3 contains 19 residues. CDR3 nucleotides: TGTGCCTGGAGTGTAGGGTCGGGGACTAGCGGGAGGGCCCTAGATACGCAGTATTTT. Translated: CAWSVGSGTSGRALDTQYF.

The chain recombines TRBV7-2 with TRBJ2-3; TRBD2 is a possible D gene (5 bases). The CDR3 runs 16 residues. Germline V CDR1 and CDR2: SGHTA, FQGNSA. Deletions cut 3 bases from V and 0 bases from J, with 13 bases between. The CDR3 spells CASSFVIAPSTDTQYF. The CDR3, as DNA: TGTGCCAGCAGCTTTGTTATAGCGCCTAGCACAGATACGCAGTATTTT.

The genes are TRBV19 and TRBJ2-7; 10 nucleotides match TRBD2. Trimming at V came to 2 bases and at J to 4 bases, leaving 5 bases not matched to a gene. The germline gives CDR1 LNHDA, CDR2 SQIVND (reference sequence). This CDR3 is built from 15 residues. The CDR3 sequence: CASSILASGSYEQYF. The CDR3 DNA reads as TGTGCCAGTAGTATACTCGCTAGCGGGAGTTACGAGCAGTACTTC.

V is TRBV5-1 and J is TRBJ2-1; 8 bases map to TRBD2. The V gene end was trimmed by 1 base and the J gene end by 5 bases; junction bases not matched to a gene: 2. The CDR3 is 14 residues long. Germline assignment: CDR1 SGHRS and CDR2 YFSETQ. CDR3 in amino acids: CASSLQAGDNEQFF. CDR3 DNA sequence: TGCGCCAGCAGCTTGCAAGCGGGAGACAATGAGCAGTTCTTC.

The rearrangement uses TRBV19 and TRBJ2-3; 8 nucleotides match TRBD2. Losses at the gene ends were 7 bases for V and 0 bases for J; bases not matched to a gene: 9. The CDR3 spans 16 residues. The germline gives CDR1 LNHDA, CDR2 SQIVND (reference sequence). CDR3 in DNA: TGTGCCAGTAAAGATAGCGGGGTTTCTAGCACAGATACGCAGTATTTT. As protein: CASKDSGVSSTDTQYF.

The chain links TRBV3-1 (or the pseudogene TRBV3-2) to TRBJ2-7, with 12 bases that match TRBD2. The CDR3 contains 15 residues. Germline V lookup: CDR1 LGHDT, CDR2 YNNKEL (reference sequence). The ends lost 5 bases at V and 5 bases at J; junction bases unmatched: 7. The CDR3 is CASSSGLAGSHEQYF. The DNA of the CDR3 is TGTGCCAGCAGCTCCGGACTAGCGGGAAGTCACGAGCAGTACTTC.

The table lists this clone with a count of one. V usage is TRBV3-1 (or the pseudogene TRBV3-2) and J usage is TRBJ1-3; tentative D call: TRBD1 (5 bases). This CDR3 region has 14 residues. Trimming pared 2 bases from V and 1 base from J, leaving 6 bases between. The germline CDR1 and CDR2 sequences are LGHDT and YNNKEL (reference sequence). CDR3: CASSQKGSGNTIYF. For the CDR3, the DNA is TGTGCCAGCAGCCAAAAGGGGTCTGGAAACACCATATATTTT.

The chain couples TRBV4-3 to TRBJ2-5, with 9 bases lining up with TRBD2. The germline V gene has CDR1 LGHNA and CDR2 YSLEER. The CDR3 length is 19 residues. The ends lost 6 bases at V and 2 bases at J; junction bases unmatched: 19. CDR3 in DNA: TGCGCCAGCAGTTACGAAACCCATCCTGGTAGCGGGAGACAAGAGACCCAGTACTTC. This encodes CASSYETHPGSGRQETQYF.

The chain combines TRBV7-3 with TRBJ2-1; D is ambiguous. Germline CDR1 and CDR2: SGHTA and FQGTGA. The CDR3 runs to 13 residues. V was trimmed by 6 bases and J by 6 bases, leaving 12 bases between them. The DNA of the CDR3 is TGTGCCAGCAGTCCCGCGGCGACCAATGAGCAGTTCTTC. This gives the protein CASSPAATNEQFF.

The V and J genes are TRBV6-5 and TRBJ2-7; 14 bases fit TRBD2. Germline lookup yields CDR1 MNHEY and CDR2 SVGAGI. V was clipped by 6 bases and J by 5 bases; unmatched bases: 6. The CDR3 consists of 15 residues. This chain's CDR3 is CASRTGTSGGHEQYF. The CDR3 DNA is TGTGCCAGCAGGACCGGGACTAGCGGGGGCCACGAGCAGTACTTC.

This rearrangement joins TRBV6-2 or TRBV6-3 to TRBJ1-1; maybe TRBD1 (6 bases). Trimming pared 0 bases from V and 1 base from J, leaving 12 bases between. Germline V lookup: CDR1 MNHEY, CDR2 SVGEGT. CDR3 length: 16 amino acids. The CDR3: CASSYSSDSWNTEAFF. The CDR3 region has the DNA TGTGCCAGCAGTTACTCCTCGGACAGCTGGAACACTGAAGCTTTCTTT.

CDR3 loop: CASKGTGTNEKLFF. CDR3 nucleotide sequence: TGTGCCAGCAAGGGAACAGGAACTAATGAAAAACTGTTTTTT. The chain is built from TRBV28 and TRBJ1-4, with D perhaps matching TRBD1 (5 bases). The CDR3 runs 14 residues. Trimming shortened V by 7 bases and J by 1 base, and 10 bases separated the two germline ends. The germline V gene has CDR1 MDHEN and CDR2 SYDVKM.

The V call is TRBV28, the J call TRBJ1-2; tentative D call: TRBD1 (6 bases). Germline V gene data show CDR1 as MDHEN and CDR2 as SYDVKM. This CDR3 spans 16 amino acids. Trimming stripped 5 bases from V and 8 bases from J, with 24 bases between. CDR3 protein: CASSPPSRGAGWGYTF. CDR3 in DNA: TGTGCCAGCAGTCCCCCCTCTCGGGGGGCGGGATGGGGCTACACCTTC.

This clone was recorded a few times. This CDR3 reads CASSLDSGTGGDTQYF. The CDR3 nucleotides read TGTGCCAGCAGCTTGGATAGCGGGACAGGGGGAGATACGCAGTATTTT. The chain uses TRBV3-1 (or the pseudogene TRBV3-2) and TRBJ2-3; TRBD1 matches 11 bases. After removal of 5 bases from V and 5 bases from J, the junction contained 9 bases not matched to a gene. CDR3 length: 16 residues. The germline V gene encodes CDR1 LGHDT and CDR2 YNNKEL (reference sequence).

This clone was found once. This chain joins TRBV2 and TRBJ1-4, with 9 bases matching TRBD1. The CDR3 is 16 amino acids. V lost 2 bases, J lost 8 bases, and 9 bases stayed unmatched. Per the germline V gene, CDR1 is SNHLY and CDR2 is FYNNEI. DNA for the CDR3: TGTGCCAGCAGTGAATCTAGGACAGGGGATGGAGAAAAACTGTTTTTT. Protein product: CASSESRTGDGEKLFF.